The sequence of this TCR beta chain was determined in a study of blood T cells in healthy people across ages (dated by TCRdb to 2014 to 2015). At the level of the whole study: In model experiments, roughly one uniquely barcoded TCR beta cDNA molecule per two T cells was captured by template switching. To track age-related changes in TCR beta repertoire diversity, the study relied on deep sequencing normalized with unique cDNA molecular identifiers. Donors were grouped into four age groups: young (average approximately 15 years), middle-aged (approximately 41), aged (roughly 67) and long-lived (about 90). The study analyzed two additional independent replicas of 1 million unique cDNA reads from the same blood draw for two donors, one aged 18 to 30 and one aged 80 or older. What the authors observed across the whole study: Compared with the aged group, the long-lived group had more naive CD4+ T cells, fewer expanded clones and increased TCR diversity, suggesting age selection. Donor CMV infection status was unknown, potentially confounding age-related changes in expanded clonotypes. As age increased, observed TCR beta diversity per million T cells dropped in a roughly linear way, and a significant reduction was already evident by age 40. Because profiling used bulk unsorted PBMCs, naive and antigen-experienced compartments could not be compared conclusively. Observed TCR beta diversity correlated strongly with the percentage of naive T cells measured by flow cytometry. Estimates of total diversity from one million sequenced T cells were regarded as lower bounds and underestimates.

Notes on this clonotype: Its target antigen remains unknown. Base qualities are missing; no much larger clone stands one base away.

Receptor amplification or capture employed 5' RACE. Instrument on record: Illumina HiSeq 2500. The second PCR ran for about 6 to 12 cycles and used a J-beta primer mix along with a sample-barcoded 5' primer. A unique molecular identifier was introduced onto each TCR beta cDNA molecule by a template-switch 5' adaptor carrying 12 random nucleotides. Each sample yielded at least 2.5 million CDR3-containing paired-end reads. First-strand cDNA synthesis was performed from all RNA using the Mint cDNA synthesis kit, with priming by a TRBC-specific oligonucleotide. After uracil-DNA glycosylase treatment, a first 18-cycle PCR used universal primers M1SS and BC2_uni_R on all cDNA. Processing in the source paper ran as follows. Normalization of each sample was performed by random selection of 1 million high-quality reads, each carrying a distinct molecular identifier. Reads sharing molecular identifiers were discarded rather than binned into consensus sequences. MiTCR, set to a Q25 quality threshold and the strictest error-elimination algorithm, was used for CDR3 identification, clonotype clustering and error correction. A nonparametric unseen species model with Euler transformation was used to estimate a lower bound on total TCR beta diversity. In TCRdb, the public reads were trimmed at Q25 with fastp and aligned with MiXCR, with productive beta chains retained. Each entry is one CDR3 protein sequence, shown with its most common DNA and genes. What appears here as the V and J calls and clone size reflects TCRdb's work, not the paper's. In this sample the table shows 750,000 to 950,000 distinct CDR3 sequences, around 29% of which occur a single time. The ten largest clones capture 10% of the sample.

CDR1 and CDR2, looked up from the germline V gene, are SGHRS and YFSETQ. The CDR3 goes from the cysteine to the phenylalanine over 16 residues. The retained sequence is limited to the CDR3, 48 bases, with the frame set at the first base. The junction shows trimming of 3 bases on V and 1 base on J, and the gene matches do not reach 9 bases of it. The donors were 40 or so Caucasian individuals from Russia, aged about 6 to 95 years, who were systemically healthy. About 9.8 milliliters of peripheral blood were drawn from each donor into EDTA-treated Vacutainer tubes. Ficoll-Paque density-gradient centrifugation was used to isolate PBMCs, with at least 6.5 million obtained per sample. Trizol reagent was used to extract total RNA from PBMCs, with at least 5.5 micrograms per sample. The percentages of naive CD45RAhigh/CD27high T cells were determined by flow cytometry on a PBMC aliquot from every donor.

This same sample was also taken into another study, of T cells of mothers and their children. That second publication adds: Donors were nine systemically healthy Caucasian individuals: three mothers and their six children. cDNA synthesis consumed the entire amount of extracted RNA, loaded at around 1.5 ug RNA in each 15 ul reaction. In the second PCR, the M1S primer introduced both the sample barcodes and 2-4 random nucleotides. Each mother yielded over 9.5 million TCR beta CDR3 reads and each child 3 million or so reads. TCR recombination output is similarly shaped by thymic selection in related and unrelated pairs, with a minor effect exerted by inherited differences. Normalized repertoire overlap was always slightly but never significantly higher in related than unrelated mother-child pairs. Persistent microchimeric T cell clones were not detected, at a sensitivity of approximately 100 clones per million clonotypes. The study used deep NGS to compare TCR beta repertoires of mothers and children, seeking features distinguishing related mother-child pairs from unrelated individuals. The mean age was roughly 36 +/- 4 years for the mothers and approximately 11 +/- 4 years for the children. After adapter ligation with NEBNext reagents, the libraries were sequenced on Illumina HiSeq 2000 with 100+100 nt paired-end reads. To prevent cross-contamination, the mother and child libraries were prepared one month apart and sequenced in separate runs. For each donor, between about 450,000 and 2,300,000 distinct TCR beta clonotypes were identified. Naive TCR beta clonotypes were estimated from low-frequency clonotypes matched to each donor's FACS-determined naive share, without sorting.

The chain is assembled from TRBV5-1 and TRBJ2-7; 8 bases in between match TRBD2. The clonotype originates from a woman aged 40-49 years in good health. Sequenced input: blood. The DNA sequence is as follows: TGCGCCAGCAGCTGGGGGAAACTAGCGGTATCCTACGAGCAGTACTTC. It translates to CASSWGKLAVSYEQYF.